The 12 T cell receptor beta chains below were found in one sample sequenced in a study of T cells after yellow fever vaccination (dated by TCRdb to between 2018 and 2021). The treatment or condition label, read with the paper, signifies: live attenuated yellow fever vaccine strain. Libraries came from 5' RACE. Sequencing was carried out with an Illumina HiSeq 2500. The public reads were quality trimmed at Q25 with fastp and then assembled into clones with MiXCR by TCRdb, keeping productive beta chains. When rows share a CDR3 protein, they turn into one entry using the most common DNA and genes. Within this sample are some 600,000 distinct CDR3 sequences, with around 17% of them counted one time only. The top ten constitute around 16% of the sample. The input for sequencing was PBMCs, taken roughly 5 days after the first yellow fever vaccination. Source of these receptors: a man aged 18 to 29 who received the YFV17D yellow fever vaccine.

The V and J genes are TRBV7-2 and TRBJ1-5; tentative D call: TRBD1 (6 bases). The CDR3 has 14 residues. The germline V gene has CDR1 SGHTA and CDR2 FQGNSA. Trimming shortened V by 2 bases and J by 9 bases, and 14 bases separated the two germline ends. DNA for the CDR3: TGTGCCAGCAGCTTATGGGCCGAGGGGGGGCCCCAGCATTTT. Its translation is CASSLWAEGGPQHF.

The chain uses TRBV10-3 and TRBJ2-3; perhaps D is TRBD1 or TRBD2 (7 bases each). Germline V gives CDR1 ENHRY, CDR2 SYGVKD. This CDR3 spans 15 amino acids. The V end lost 6 bases, the J end lost 0 bases, and 13 bases lay between the germline ends. The CDR3 reads CAIRVRGGSTDTQYF. The DNA for the CDR3 is TGTGCCATCAGGGTCAGGGGGGGAAGCACAGATACGCAGTATTTT.

The chain is built from TRBV6-1 and TRBJ2-2; 7 positions agree with TRBD1. The CDR3 length is 17 residues. Unmatched junction bases numbered 4, after V lost 0 bases and J lost 0 bases. Looked up from germline, CDR1 is MNHNS and CDR2 is SASEGT. CDR3 nucleotide sequence: TGTGCCAGCAGTGAAGCCTCGGGACAGCCGAACACCGGGGAGCTGTTTTTT. Translating it yields CASSEASGQPNTGELFF.

V is TRBV2 and J is TRBJ2-5; D might be TRBD1 (5 bases). This CDR3 has 14 amino acids. Trimming cost V 8 bases and J 2 bases, with 15 bases left between them. The germline CDR1 and CDR2 sequences are SNHLY and FYNNEI. CDR3 sequence reads: CASQALTVQETQYF. CDR3 DNA sequence: TGTGCCAGCCAAGCCTTGACAGTTCAAGAGACCCAGTACTTC.

The J gene is TRBJ1-6, the V gene TRBV12-3 or TRBV12-4, with unresolved D. V was pared by 4 bases and J by 10 bases, with 11 bases between. This CDR3 has 13 amino acids. In DNA form, the CDR3 reads TGTGCCAGCAGTTCTTACTTGGGGTCACCCCTCCACTTT. It codes for CASSSYLGSPLHF.

This clonotype was detected only a few times. Here the CDR3 reads CASSGGRSGNTGELFF. DNA for the CDR3: TGTGCCAGCAGCGGGGGTCGATCGGGTAACACCGGGGAGCTGTTTTTT. The rearrangement joins TRBV11-3 to TRBJ2-2, with D perhaps given as TRBD1 or TRBD2 (5 bases each). Germline V lookup: CDR1 SGHNT, CDR2 YENEEA. The V gene lost 5 bases and the J gene lost 2 bases, with 15 bases spanning the gap. The CDR3 is made up of 16 amino acids.

This clonotype has more than one count but fewer than ten. V gene TRBV4-1 combines with J gene TRBJ2-5, with D unclear. The CDR3 spans 22 residues. CDR1 and CDR2 (germline): MGHRA, YSYEKL. Trimming stripped 0 bases from V and 3 bases from J, with 32 bases between. In DNA, the CDR3 is TGCGCCAGCAGCCAAGAATCCTCTATAGGGCTTTTTTTCTTGTTAGTAAAAGAGACCCAGTACTTC. Amino acid sequence: CASSQESSIGLFFLLVKETQYF.

A single count supports this clonotype. The rearrangement joins TRBV4-1 to TRBJ1-2; TRBD1 agrees at 8 bases. The CDR3 contains 14 residues. V trimming: 3 bases; J trimming: 7 bases; junction bases outside the gene matches: 7. CDR1 is MGHRA and CDR2 is YSYEKL in the germline V gene. The CDR3 protein is CASSHSTGEGGYTF. Here the CDR3 DNA reads TGCGCCAGCAGCCATTCGACAGGGGAAGGTGGCTACACCTTC.

The chain is built from TRBV12-3 or TRBV12-4 and TRBJ2-2; D remains ambiguous. Between the trimmed V and J ends, which lost 10 bases and 2 bases, there was a span of 20 bases. The CDR3 loop spans 16 amino acids. CDR3 loop: CATTQAWGHNTGELFF. The CDR3 region has the DNA TGTGCCACCACCCAGGCCTGGGGTCATAACACCGGGGAGCTGTTTTTT.

There are a few counts of this clonotype. J is TRBJ2-1 and V is TRBV20-1; TRBD2 matches 9 bases. Germline trimming cut 2 bases from V and 2 bases from J; bases unmatched to any gene: 4. The length of the CDR3 is 15 residues. The germline gives CDR1 DFQATT, CDR2 SNEGSKA (reference sequence). For the CDR3, the DNA is TGCAGTGCTAGAATGGCTAGCGGGGCCTACAATGAGCAGTTCTTC. It yields the protein CSARMASGAYNEQFF.

This clonotype was counted between two and nine times. The chain carries TRBV20-1 and TRBJ2-1; D may correspond to TRBD1 or TRBD2 (6 bases each). This CDR3 is 13 amino acids long. Germline CDR1 DFQATT, CDR2 SNEGSKA (reference sequence). Trimming took off 6 bases at V and 3 bases at J, with 12 bases between the two ends. Here the CDR3 reads CSAPGAGYNEQFF. The DNA for the CDR3 is TGCAGTGCACCGGGGGCAGGCTACAATGAGCAGTTCTTC.

The rearrangement uses TRBV4-1 and TRBJ1-6; the D is unclear. The CDR3 extends over 13 amino acids. Trimming pared 0 bases from V and 14 bases from J, leaving 11 bases between. The germline V gene encodes CDR1 MGHRA and CDR2 YSYEKL. CDR3 loop: CASSQEMAEALHF. In nucleotides, the CDR3 is TGCGCCAGCAGCCAAGAAATGGCAGAGGCCCTCCACTTT.